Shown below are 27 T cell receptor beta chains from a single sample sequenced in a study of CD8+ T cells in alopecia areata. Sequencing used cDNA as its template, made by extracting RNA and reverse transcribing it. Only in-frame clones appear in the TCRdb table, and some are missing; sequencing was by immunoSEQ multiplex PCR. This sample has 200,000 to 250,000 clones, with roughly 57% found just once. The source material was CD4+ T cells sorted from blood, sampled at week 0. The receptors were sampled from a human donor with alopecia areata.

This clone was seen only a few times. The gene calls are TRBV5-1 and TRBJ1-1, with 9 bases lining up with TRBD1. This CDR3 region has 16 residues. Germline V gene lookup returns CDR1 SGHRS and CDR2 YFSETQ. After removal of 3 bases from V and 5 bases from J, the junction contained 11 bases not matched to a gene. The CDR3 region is CASSSTQGARRTEAFF. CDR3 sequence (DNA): TGCGCCAGCAGCTCCACACAGGGGGCGCGGAGGACTGAAGCTTTCTTT.

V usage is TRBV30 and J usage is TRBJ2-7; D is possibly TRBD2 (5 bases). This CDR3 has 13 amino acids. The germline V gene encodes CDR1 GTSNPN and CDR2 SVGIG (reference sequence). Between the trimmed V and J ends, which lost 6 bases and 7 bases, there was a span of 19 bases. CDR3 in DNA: TGTGCCTGCCTCCGACCGGGGTTCGGGGAGCAGTACTTC. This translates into CACLRPGFGEQYF. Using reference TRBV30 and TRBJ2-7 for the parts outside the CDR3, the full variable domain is SQTIHQWPATLVQPVGSPLSLECTVEGTSNPNLYWYRQAAGRGLQLLFYSVGIGQISSEVPQNLSASRPQDRQFILSSKKLLLSDSGFYLCACLRPGFGEQYFGPGTRLTVT.

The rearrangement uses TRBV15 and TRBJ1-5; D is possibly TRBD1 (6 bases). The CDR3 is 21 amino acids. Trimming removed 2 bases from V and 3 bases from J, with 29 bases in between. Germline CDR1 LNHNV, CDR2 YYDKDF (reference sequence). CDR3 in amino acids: CATSRTPQWGARGLNNQPQHF. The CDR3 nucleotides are TGTGCCACCAGCAGAACACCCCAATGGGGGGCGCGAGGGTTAAACAATCAGCCCCAGCATTTT.

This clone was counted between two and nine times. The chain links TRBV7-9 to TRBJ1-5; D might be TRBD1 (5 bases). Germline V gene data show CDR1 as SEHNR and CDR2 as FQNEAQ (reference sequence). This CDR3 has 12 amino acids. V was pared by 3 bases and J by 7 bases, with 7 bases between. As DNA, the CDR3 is TGTGCCAGCAGCTTGGGGGAACAGCCCCAGCATTTT. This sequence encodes CASSLGEQPQHF.

CDR3 loop: CASSPVEAGEQYF. The CDR3 DNA is TGTGCCAGCAGTCCGGTGGAGGCTGGAGAGCAGTACTTC. The V call is TRBV2, the J call TRBJ2-7, with D perhaps matching TRBD2 (5 bases). CDR1 and CDR2 from the germline V gene are SNHLY and FYNNEI. This CDR3 spans 13 amino acids. Trimming removed 5 bases from V and 7 bases from J, with 15 bases in between.

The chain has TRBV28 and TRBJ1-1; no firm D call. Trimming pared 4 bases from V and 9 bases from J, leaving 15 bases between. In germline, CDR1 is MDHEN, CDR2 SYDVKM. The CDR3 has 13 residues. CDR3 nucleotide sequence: TGTGCCAGCAGTTCCTCCCCCACGAACAAAGCTTTCTTT. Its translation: CASSSSPTNKAFF. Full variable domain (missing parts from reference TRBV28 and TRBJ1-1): DVKVTQSSRYLVKRTGEKVFLECVQDMDHENMFWYRQDPGLGLRLIYFSYDVKMKEKGDIPEGYSVSREKKERFSLILESASTNQTSMYLCASSSSPTNKAFFGQGTRLTVV.

In DNA, the CDR3 is TGTGCCTGGAGTGTTCCGCCGCAAAAAAACACCATATATTTT. Translation gives CAWSVPPQKNTIYF. This sequence joins TRBV30 and TRBJ1-3; D unclear. Trimming took off 0 bases at V and 6 bases at J, with 12 bases between the two ends. CDR1 is GTSNPN, CDR2 SVGIG, per germline (reference sequence). The CDR3 loop spans 14 amino acids.

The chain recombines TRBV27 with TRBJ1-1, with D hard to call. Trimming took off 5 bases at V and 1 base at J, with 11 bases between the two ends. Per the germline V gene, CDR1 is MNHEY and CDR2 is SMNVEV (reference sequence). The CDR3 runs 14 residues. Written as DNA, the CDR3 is TGTGCCAGCAGTCCAAGCACGAAGAACACTGAAGCTTTCTTT. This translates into CASSPSTKNTEAFF.

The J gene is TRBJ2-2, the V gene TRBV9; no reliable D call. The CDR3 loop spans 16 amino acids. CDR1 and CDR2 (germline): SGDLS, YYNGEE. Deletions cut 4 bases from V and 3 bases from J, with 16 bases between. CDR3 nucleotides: TGTGCCAGCAGCCGAATATTTGCAGGCCACACCGGGGAGCTGTTTTTT. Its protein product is CASSRIFAGHTGELFF.

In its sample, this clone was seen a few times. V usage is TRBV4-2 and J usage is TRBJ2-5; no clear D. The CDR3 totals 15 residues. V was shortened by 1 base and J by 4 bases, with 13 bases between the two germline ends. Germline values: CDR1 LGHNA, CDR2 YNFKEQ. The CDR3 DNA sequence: TGTGCCAGCAGCCAAGCTGTCAAGCAACGAGAGACCCAGTACTTC. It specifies CASSQAVKQRETQYF.

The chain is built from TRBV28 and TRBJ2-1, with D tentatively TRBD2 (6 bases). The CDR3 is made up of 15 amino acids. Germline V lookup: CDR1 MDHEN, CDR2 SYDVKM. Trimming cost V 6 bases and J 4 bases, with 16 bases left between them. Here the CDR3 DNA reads TGTGCCAGCAGCTCTCCCGGAGGGGTTTACAATGAGCAGTTCTTC. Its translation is CASSSPGGVYNEQFF.

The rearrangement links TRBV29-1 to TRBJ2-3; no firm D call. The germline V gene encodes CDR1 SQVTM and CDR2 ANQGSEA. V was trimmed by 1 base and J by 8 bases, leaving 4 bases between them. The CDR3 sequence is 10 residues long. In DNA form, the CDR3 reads TGCAGCGTTGAAGGTACTACGCAGTATTTT. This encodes CSVEGTTQYF.

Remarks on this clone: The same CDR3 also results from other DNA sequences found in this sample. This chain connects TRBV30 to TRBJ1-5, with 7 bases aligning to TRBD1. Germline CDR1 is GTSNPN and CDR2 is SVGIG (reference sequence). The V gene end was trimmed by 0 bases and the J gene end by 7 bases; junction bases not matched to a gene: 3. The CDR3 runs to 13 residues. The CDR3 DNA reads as TGTGCCTGGAGTGTCCAGGGGGGACAGCCCCAGCATTTT. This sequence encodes CAWSVQGGQPQHF.

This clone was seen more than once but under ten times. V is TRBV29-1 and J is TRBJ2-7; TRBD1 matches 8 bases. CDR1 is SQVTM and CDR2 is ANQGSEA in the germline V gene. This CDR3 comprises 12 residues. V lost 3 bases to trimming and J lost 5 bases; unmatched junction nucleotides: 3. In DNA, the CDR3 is TGCAGCGTTGAGTCGACAGGGGACGAGCAGTACTTC. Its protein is CSVESTGDEQYF.

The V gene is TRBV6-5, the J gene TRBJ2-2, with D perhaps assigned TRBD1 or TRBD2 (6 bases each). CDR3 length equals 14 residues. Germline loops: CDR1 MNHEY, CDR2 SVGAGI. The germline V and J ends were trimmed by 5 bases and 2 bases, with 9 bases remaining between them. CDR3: CASSPGGNTGELFF. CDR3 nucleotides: TGTGCCAGCAGTCCCGGGGGCAACACCGGGGAGCTGTTTTTT.

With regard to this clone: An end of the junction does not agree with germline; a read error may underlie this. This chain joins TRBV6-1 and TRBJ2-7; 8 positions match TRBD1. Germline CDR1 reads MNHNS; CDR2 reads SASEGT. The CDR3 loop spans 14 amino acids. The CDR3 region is CASGDRGRTYEQYF. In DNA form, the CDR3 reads TGTGCCAGCGGTGACAGGGGACGAACCTACGAGCAGTACTTC.

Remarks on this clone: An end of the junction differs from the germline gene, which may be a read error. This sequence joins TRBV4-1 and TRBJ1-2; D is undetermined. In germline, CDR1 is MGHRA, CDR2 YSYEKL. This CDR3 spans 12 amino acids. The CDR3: CASSQAKYGYTF. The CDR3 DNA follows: TGCGCCAGCAGCCAAGCTAAATATGGCTACACCTTC.

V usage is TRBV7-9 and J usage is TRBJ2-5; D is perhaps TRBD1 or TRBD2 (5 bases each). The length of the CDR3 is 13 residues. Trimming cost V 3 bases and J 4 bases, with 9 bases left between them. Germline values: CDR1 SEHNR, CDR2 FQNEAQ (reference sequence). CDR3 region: CASSFGAGETQYF. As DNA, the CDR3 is TGTGCCAGCAGCTTCGGGGCAGGAGAGACCCAGTACTTC.

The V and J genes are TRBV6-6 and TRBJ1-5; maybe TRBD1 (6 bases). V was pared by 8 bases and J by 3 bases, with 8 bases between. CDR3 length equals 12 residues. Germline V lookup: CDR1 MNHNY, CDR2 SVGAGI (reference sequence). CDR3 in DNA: TGTGCCAGCGGACAGCCCAATCAGCCCCAGCATTTT. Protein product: CASGQPNQPQHF.

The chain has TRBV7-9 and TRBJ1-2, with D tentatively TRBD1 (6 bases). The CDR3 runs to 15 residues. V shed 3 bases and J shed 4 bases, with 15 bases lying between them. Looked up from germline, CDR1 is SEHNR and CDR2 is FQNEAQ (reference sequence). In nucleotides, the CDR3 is TGTGCCAGCAGCTTTCACAGGGATAACGGCTATGGCTACACCTTC. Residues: CASSFHRDNGYGYTF.

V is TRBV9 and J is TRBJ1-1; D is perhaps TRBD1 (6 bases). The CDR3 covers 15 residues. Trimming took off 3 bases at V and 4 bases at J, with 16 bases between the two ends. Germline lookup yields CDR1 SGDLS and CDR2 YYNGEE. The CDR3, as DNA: TGTGCCAGCAGCGGCGAGGGAGGGGGAGGCACTGAAGCTTTCTTT. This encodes CASSGEGGGGTEAFF.

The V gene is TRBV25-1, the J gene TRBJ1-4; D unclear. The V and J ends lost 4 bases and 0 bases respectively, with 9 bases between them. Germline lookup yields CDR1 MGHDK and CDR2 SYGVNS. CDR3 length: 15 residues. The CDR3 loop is CASSGRLATNEKLFF. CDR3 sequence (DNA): TGTGCCAGCAGTGGCAGACTTGCAACTAATGAAAAACTGTTTTTT.

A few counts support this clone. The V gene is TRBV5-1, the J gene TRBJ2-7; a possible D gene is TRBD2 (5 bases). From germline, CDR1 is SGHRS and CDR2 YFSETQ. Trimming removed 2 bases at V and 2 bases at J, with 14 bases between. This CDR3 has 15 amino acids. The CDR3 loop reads CASSFHTGSTYEQYF. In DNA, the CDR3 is TGCGCCAGCAGCTTTCATACGGGAAGCACCTACGAGCAGTACTTC.

In DNA form, the CDR3 reads TGTGCCTGGATCTCCCGCACTTGGTATCCCGGGGAGCTGTTTTTT. Translation: CAWISRTWYPGELFF. The chain employs TRBV30 and TRBJ2-2; no definite D call. Trimming stripped 4 bases from V and 6 bases from J, with 18 bases between. Germline V gives CDR1 GTSNPN, CDR2 SVGIG (reference sequence). The CDR3 covers 15 residues.

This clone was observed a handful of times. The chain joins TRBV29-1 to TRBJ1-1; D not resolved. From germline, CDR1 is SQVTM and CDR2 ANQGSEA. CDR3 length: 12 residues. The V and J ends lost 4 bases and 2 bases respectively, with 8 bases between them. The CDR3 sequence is CSVGRVNTEAFF. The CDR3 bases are TGCAGCGTTGGGAGGGTTAACACTGAAGCTTTCTTT.

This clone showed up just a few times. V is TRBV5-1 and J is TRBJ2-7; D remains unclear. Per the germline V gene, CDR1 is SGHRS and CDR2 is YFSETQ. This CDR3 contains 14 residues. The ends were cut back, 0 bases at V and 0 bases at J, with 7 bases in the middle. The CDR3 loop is CASSLDSSSYEQYF. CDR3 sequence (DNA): TGCGCCAGCAGCTTGGACAGCAGCTCCTACGAGCAGTACTTC.

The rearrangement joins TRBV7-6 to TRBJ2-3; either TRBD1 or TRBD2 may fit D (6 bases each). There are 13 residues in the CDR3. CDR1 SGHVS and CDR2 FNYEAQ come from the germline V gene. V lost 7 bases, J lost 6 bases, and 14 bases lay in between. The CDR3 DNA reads TGTGCCAGCACGGGGGCAGGTCGGGATACGCAGTATTTT. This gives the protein CASTGAGRDTQYF.